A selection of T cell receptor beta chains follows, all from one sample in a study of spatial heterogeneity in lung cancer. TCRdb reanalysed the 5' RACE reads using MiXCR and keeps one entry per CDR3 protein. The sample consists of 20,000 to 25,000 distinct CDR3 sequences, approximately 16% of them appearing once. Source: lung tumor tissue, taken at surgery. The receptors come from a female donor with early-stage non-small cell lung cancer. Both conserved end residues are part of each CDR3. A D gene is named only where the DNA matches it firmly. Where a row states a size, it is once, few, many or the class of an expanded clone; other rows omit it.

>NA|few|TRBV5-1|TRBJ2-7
TGCGCCAGCAGCTTGTCCCCAACGGGAGTCTACGAGCAGTACTTC
CASSLSPTGVYEQYF
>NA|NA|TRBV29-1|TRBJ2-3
TGCAGCGTTGAAGGGCCGTGGATAGCAGATACGCAGTATTTT
CSVEGPWIADTQYF
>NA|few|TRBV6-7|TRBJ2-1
TGTGCCAGCAGCCCTTTAAAGGGAAGCTCCTACAATGAGCAGTTCTTC
CASSPLKGSSYNEQFF
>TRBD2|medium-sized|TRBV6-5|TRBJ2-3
TGTGCCAGCAGTTTCGCGGGGGGCACAGATACGCAGTATTTT
CASSFAGGTDTQYF
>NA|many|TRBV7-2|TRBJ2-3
TGTGCCAGCAGCCAGGGGGGCGGCGGGAGAAGCACAGATACGCAGTATTTT
CASSQGGGGRSTDTQYF
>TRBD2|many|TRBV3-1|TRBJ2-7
TGTGCCAGCAGCCCGGGACTAGCGGGGAAGGAGCAGTACTTC
CASSPGLAGKEQYF
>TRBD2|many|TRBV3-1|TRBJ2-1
TGTGCCAGCAGCCAAGGGCGGGAGGGGCTTGGAGAGCAGTTCTTC
CASSQGREGLGEQFF
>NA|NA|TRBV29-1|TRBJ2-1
TGCAGCGTTAGGTCACCCGCTAGCTCAGAGCAGTTCTTC
CSVRSPASSEQFF
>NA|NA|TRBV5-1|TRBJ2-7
TGCGCCAGCAGCATCGGGGATTACGAGCAGTACTTC
CASSIGDYEQYF
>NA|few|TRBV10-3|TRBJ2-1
TGTGCCATCAGTGTGACGGACAATGAGCAGTTCTTC
CAISVTDNEQFF
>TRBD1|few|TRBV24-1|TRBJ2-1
TGTGCCACCAGTGATTTCGACAGGGGGAGAGGTGAGCAGTTCTTC
CATSDFDRGRGEQFF
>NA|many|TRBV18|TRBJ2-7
TGTGCCAGCTCACCCCCAGGACACACCTACGAGCAGTACTTC
CASSPPGHTYEQYF